This section outlines one T cell receptor beta chain sequence together with its context. No cognate antigen has been identified for it. No qualities accompany the bases; no much larger clone lies one base away. Trimming costs V 7 bases and J 6 bases, and their ends lie 20 bases apart. Spanning cysteine to phenylalanine, the CDR3 consists of 15 amino acids. Left in the record is the CDR3 DNA by itself, 45 bases read in frame from the first base. The germline V gene (reference sequence) yields MNHNY for CDR1 and SVGAGI for CDR2. The record originates from a study of beta chain features in type 1 diabetes (dated by TCRdb to about 2018). Some background on the complete study: Mean age, gender distribution, total cell number and subset yield did not differ between patients and healthy donors. Regulatory and stem cell-like memory subsets were obtained from only 8 patients and about 8 healthy donors, while naive and central memory subsets were obtained from all 28 donors. In the study, TCRB repertoires of sorted circulating CD4+ T cell subsets from recently diagnosed type 1 diabetes patients were compared with those of matched healthy donors. A total of around 110,000,000 sorted cells were examined across all samples, and RNA yield correlated strongly with the number of cells per subset.

The entire isolated RNA was reverse transcribed using the High Capacity cDNA Reverse Transcription Kit, and thus expressed TCRB transcripts were sequenced. Naive, central memory and regulatory T cell samples underwent deep immunoSEQ sequencing, averaging roughly 3.3 million total reads per sample. Sorted cells were lysed in RLT buffer and RNA was extracted with DNase-treated RNeasy Micro or Mini kits, depending on cell number. Each cell subset was processed on its own to prevent cross-contamination, while patient and healthy donor samples were processed together. The immunoSEQ multiplex PCR was used to amplify TCRB sequences from cDNA, yielding 87-bp fragments that span the CDR3 region. Sequencing of the amplicons was done on the Illumina HiSeq platform. Regarding the original processing steps: PCR bias was computationally corrected using synthetic template baselines, reads within Hamming distance 2 were collapsed, and singletons that could not be merged were discarded. Reads were aligned against IMGT to assign V, D and J genes, CDR3 length and insertions or deletions at six rearrangement sites. Within each subset, clonotype counts were normalized to the number of sorted cells before true diversity and Gini coefficients were calculated with the tcR R package. Repertoire sharing was quantified using the overlap coefficient calculated on TCRB nucleotide sequences. Out-of-frame TCRB sequences from naive cells were analyzed to stand in for the pre-selection repertoire. TCRdb retrieved this table from immuneACCESS and kept in-frame rearrangements only. Not all clones are present; in checked studies, unresolved V genes account for under half, and no reason is known for the remainder. That table furnishes V, J and clone size, whereas the DNA furnished D and trimming. The sample includes hundreds of thousands of clones, with 13% to 15% observed a single time. The ten largest make up 0.017% of the sample.

From each donor, a single peripheral blood sample of 100 to 150 mL on average was drawn into heparinised tubes. A BD FACSAria II and a panel including CD45RO, CCR7, CD25, CD127, CD95 and CD27 were used to sort naive, central memory, regulatory and stem cell-like memory CD4+ T cells. Purity was above 98% for every sorted population. PBMCs were separated immediately by Lymphoprep density gradient centrifugation and were stained directly, without being cultured. To minimize batch effects, samples were stained and sorted in pairs, one healthy donor with one patient per experiment. Study-level results and caveats: Naive, central memory and regulatory TCRB repertoires appeared more similar among patients than among healthy donors. Type 1 diabetes patients showed a moderate but significant shortening of TCRB CDR3 length in all four CD4+ subsets. Because the HLA sub-analyses included only small numbers of individuals, any influence of HLA type on TCRB rearrangement was left unresolved. Shorter templates might be favored by PCR, yet because patient and control samples were amplified and corrected together, any such skew would affect both groups equally. Sequencing cDNA rather than genomic DNA could over-represent highly expressing activated cells, although activation and CD3 levels did not differ between groups. At VDJ recombination sites, patients with type 1 diabetes made fewer insertions and deleted more nucleotides, a pattern implying thymic rearrangement abnormalities.

The sequencing sample was made of naive CD4+ T cells from blood. The cell subset or site label on this specimen signifies: true naive CD4+ T cells. The clonotype was recovered from a man aged 25 to 45 with type 1 diabetes. This chain joins TRBV6-6 to TRBJ2-3, and TRBD2 may be the D gene, going by 6 matching bases. This receptor has the CDR3 CASTHGGLPMDTQYF. At the DNA level, the sequence is TGTGCCAGCACTCACGGGGGACTCCCGATGGATACGCAGTATTTT.